The following is a TCR beta chain sequence with its context. Here immunoSEQ multiplex PCR was the method, and the copy in TCRdb shows in-frame clones only, minus some. The sample carries more than 65,000 clones, 91% recorded once. Germline CDR1 is SGDLS and CDR2 is YYNGEE. This CDR3 comprises 14 residues. Deletions cut 3 bases from V and 2 bases from J, with 9 bases between. The data are from a study of technical replicates of blood from four donors. This TCR was recovered from a human donor in good health. Some clones in this sample may be carry-over from other donors' samples. Sequences were obtained from T cells isolated from PBMCs. V gene TRBV9 combines with J gene TRBJ1-3; D perhaps matches TRBD1 (6 bases). The CDR3 sequence: CASSEGQTGNTIYF. In nucleotides, the CDR3 is TGTGCCAGCAGCGAAGGACAGACTGGAAACACCATATATTTT.